The sample holds one count of the clone carrying this T cell receptor beta chain. This record comes from a study of shared clonotypes between healthy human individuals. Germline V gene data show CDR1 as SGHTA and CDR2 as FQGTGA. The CDR3 sequence is 19 residues long. V gave up 0 bases and J gave up 4 bases, with 22 bases separating them. Assay used: immunoSEQ multiplex PCR; TCRdb lists only in-frame clones, some missing. This repertoire shows fewer than 600,000 clones, roughly four fifths found once; its top ten account for about 12%. The chain links TRBV7-3 to TRBJ2-1, with D tentatively TRBD2 (6 bases). This sequence was found in a woman aged 40 to 50 in good health. Some clones in this sample may be carry-over from other donors' samples. The specimen sequenced was PBMCs. The CDR3 bases are TGTGCCAGCAGCTTAACGGCGGGACGGGGGACGGCCCTTTACAATGAGCAGTTCTTC. This encodes CASSLTAGRGTALYNEQFF.